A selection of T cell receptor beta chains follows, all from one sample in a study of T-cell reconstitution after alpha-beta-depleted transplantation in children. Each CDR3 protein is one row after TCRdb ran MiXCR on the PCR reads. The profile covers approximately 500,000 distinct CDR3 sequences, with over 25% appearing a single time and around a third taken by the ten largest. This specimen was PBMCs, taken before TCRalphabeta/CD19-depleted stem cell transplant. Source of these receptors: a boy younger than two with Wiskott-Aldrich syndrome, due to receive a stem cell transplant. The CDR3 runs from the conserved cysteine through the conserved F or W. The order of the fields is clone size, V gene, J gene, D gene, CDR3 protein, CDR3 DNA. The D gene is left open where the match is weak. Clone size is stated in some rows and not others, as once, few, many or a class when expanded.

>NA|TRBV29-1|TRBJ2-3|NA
CSVGAADTQYF
TGCAGCGTCGGAGCGGCAGATACGCAGTATTTT
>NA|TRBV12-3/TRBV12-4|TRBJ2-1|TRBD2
CASRPQLAGRINEQFF
TGTGCCAGCAGACCCCAACTAGCGGGACGGATAAATGAGCAGTTCTTC
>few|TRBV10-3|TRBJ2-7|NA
CAISESSPIELLF
TGTGCCATCAGTGAGTCGAGCCCTATAGAGCTACTCTTC
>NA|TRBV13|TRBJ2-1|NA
CASSRFPRGSYNEQFF
TGTGCCAGCAGCCGATTCCCCCGAGGCTCCTACAATGAGCAGTTCTTC
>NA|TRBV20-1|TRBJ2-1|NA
CSAPGGRGSYNEQFF
TGCAGTGCCCCCGGGGGAAGAGGATCCTACAATGAGCAGTTCTTC
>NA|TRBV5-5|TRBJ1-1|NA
CASSLRTARDTEAFF
TGTGCCAGCAGCTTGCGGACGGCGAGGGACACTGAAGCTTTCTTT
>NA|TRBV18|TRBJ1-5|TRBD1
CASSPGTGASNQPQHF
TGTGCCAGCTCACCGGGGACAGGGGCTAGCAATCAGCCCCAGCATTTT
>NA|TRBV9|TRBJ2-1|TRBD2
CASSVASGSVYNEQFF
TGTGCCAGCAGCGTAGCTAGCGGGAGTGTTTACAATGAGCAGTTCTTC
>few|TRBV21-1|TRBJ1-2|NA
CASSKHKGAGYGYTF
TGTGCCAGCAGCAAACATAAGGGAGCAGGCTATGGCTACACCTTC
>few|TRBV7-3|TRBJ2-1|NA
CASSLDGWSYNEQFF
TGTGCCAGCAGCTTAGACGGGTGGTCCTACAATGAGCAGTTCTTC
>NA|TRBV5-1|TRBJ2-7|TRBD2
CASSLAIGTSGTYEQYF
TGCGCCAGCAGCTTGGCCATCGGGACTAGCGGGACCTACGAGCAGTACTTC
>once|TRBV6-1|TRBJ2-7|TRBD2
CASHGSGNYEQYF
TGTGCCAGCCACGGGAGCGGGAACTACGAGCAGTACTTC
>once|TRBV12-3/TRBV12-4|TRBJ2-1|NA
CASTRSGQTYNEQFF
TGTGCCAGCACCCGAAGCGGGCAGACCTACAATGAGCAGTTCTTC
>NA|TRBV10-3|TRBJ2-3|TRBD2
CAIAELAVMPDTQYF
TGTGCCATCGCTGAACTAGCGGTTATGCCAGATACGCAGTATTTT
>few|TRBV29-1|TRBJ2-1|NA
CSVQSGRSYNEQFF
TGCAGCGTTCAGTCGGGGCGCTCCTACAATGAGCAGTTCTTC
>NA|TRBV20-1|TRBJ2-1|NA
CSARGKRLSYNEQFF
TGCAGTGCTAGAGGAAAGCGGCTCTCCTACAATGAGCAGTTCTTC
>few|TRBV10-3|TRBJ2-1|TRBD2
CAIRATSGSNEQFF
TGTGCCATCAGAGCGACTAGCGGGAGTAATGAGCAGTTCTTC
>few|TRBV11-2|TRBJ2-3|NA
CASSLASGYTDTQYF
TGTGCCAGCAGCTTGGCCAGCGGTTACACAGATACGCAGTATTTT
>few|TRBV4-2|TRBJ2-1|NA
CASGVSGEYNEQFF
TGTGCCAGCGGAGTAAGCGGAGAATACAATGAGCAGTTCTTC
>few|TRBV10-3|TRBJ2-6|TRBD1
CAISGAGQGTSGANVLTF
TGTGCCATCAGTGGGGCGGGACAGGGGACCTCTGGGGCCAACGTCCTGACTTTC
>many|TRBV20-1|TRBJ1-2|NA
CSARGGPGSGGYTF
TGCAGTGCTAGAGGGGGACCAGGCTCTGGTGGCTACACCTTC
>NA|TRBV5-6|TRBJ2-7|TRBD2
CASKLAGGSSEQYF
TGTGCCAGCAAGCTAGCGGGAGGCTCCTCCGAGCAGTACTTC
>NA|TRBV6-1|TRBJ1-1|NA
CASRRIQGNTEAFF
TGTGCCAGCAGACGAATACAGGGGAACACTGAAGCTTTCTTT
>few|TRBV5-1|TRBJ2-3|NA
CASSLLVGADTQYF
TGCGCCAGCAGCTTGTTGGTAGGCGCAGATACGCAGTATTTT
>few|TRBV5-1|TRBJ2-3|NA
CASSREAGADTQYF
TGCGCCAGCAGCAGGGAGGCGGGGGCGGATACGCAGTATTTT